Each of the 15 T cell receptor beta chains below was sequenced from the same sample in a study of blood T cell repertoires in COVID-19. Generated by immunoSEQ multiplex PCR, the TCRdb table keeps only in-frame clones and is missing some. Seen here are about 78,000 clones, around 90% observed once, and the top ten hold less than 0.8%. The sequenced sample was peripheral blood. The source of these receptors is a woman older than 75 with acute or convalescent COVID-19.

J is TRBJ1-2 and V is TRBV6-4; D gene uncertain. Germline V gene data show CDR1 as MRHNA and CDR2 as SNTAGT. The CDR3 loop spans 14 amino acids. Trimming removed 7 bases from V and 6 bases from J, with 18 bases in between. The CDR3 DNA reads TGTGCCAGCATGCAGCTGGGGAAGACTAATGGCTACACCTTC. It yields the protein CASMQLGKTNGYTF.

The chain carries TRBV7-3 and TRBJ1-1, with D hard to call. This CDR3 comprises 14 residues. Germline V gene lookup returns CDR1 SGHTA and CDR2 FQGTGA. V gave up 0 bases and J gave up 1 base, with 6 bases separating them. In DNA form, the CDR3 reads TGTGCCAGCAGCTTAACGGCGGGGAACACTGAAGCTTTCTTT. It translates to CASSLTAGNTEAFF. Variable domain in full (rest from reference TRBV7-3 and TRBJ1-1): GAGVSQTPSNKVTEKGKYVELRCDPISGHTALYWYRQSLGQGPEFLIYFQGTGAADDSGLPNDRFFAVRPEGSVSTLKIQRTERGDSAVYLCASSLTAGNTEAFFGQGTRLTVV.

CDR3 DNA sequence: TGTGCCAGCAGGGTGACCGGGACAGGGGCCTACGAGCAGTACTTC. It translates to CASRVTGTGAYEQYF. The chain recombines TRBV6-5 with TRBJ2-7, with 10 positions matching TRBD1. V lost 6 bases, J lost 2 bases, and 7 bases stayed unmatched. The CDR3 has 15 amino acids. CDR1 and CDR2 (germline): MNHEY, SVGAGI.

This clone has only a few counts. V usage is TRBV2 and J usage is TRBJ2-7; 11 bases align to TRBD1. V lost 2 bases to trimming and J lost 4 bases; unmatched junction nucleotides: 4. Germline values: CDR1 SNHLY, CDR2 FYNNEI. CDR3 length: 15 residues. CDR3 in DNA: TGTGCCAGCAGTGAATTAGGACAGGGGGCTTACGAGCAGTACTTC. Translation gives CASSELGQGAYEQYF.

The rearrangement uses TRBV28 and TRBJ1-2; possible D gene TRBD1, 6 bases. Trimming removed 8 bases from V and 5 bases from J, with 6 bases in between. Germline loops: CDR1 MDHEN, CDR2 SYDVKM. CDR3 length: 10 amino acids. DNA for the CDR3: TGTGCCAGCCAGGGGTATGGCTACACCTTC. This codes for CASQGYGYTF.

This clone appeared a few times. The chain carries TRBV5-6 and TRBJ1-5; no clear D. Germline V lookup: CDR1 SGHDT, CDR2 YYEEEE. The CDR3 has 14 residues. V was clipped by 2 bases and J by 1 base, with 7 bases between them. CDR3: CASSFFTSNQPQHF. CDR3 bases: TGTGCCAGCAGCTTCTTTACAAGCAATCAGCCCCAGCATTTT.

The chain employs TRBV19 and TRBJ2-3, with 12 bases identical to TRBD1. V was pared by 8 bases and J by 6 bases, with 9 bases of the junction left unmatched. The CDR3 contains 15 residues. Germline values: CDR1 LNHDA, CDR2 SQIVND (reference sequence). The CDR3 bases are TGTGCCAGTTCCGGGACAGGGGGCGCGTTGGATACGCAGTATTTT. Translating gives CASSGTGGALDTQYF.

V and J are TRBV14 and TRBJ1-1; D gene uncertain. V lost 0 bases to trimming and J lost 6 bases, with 26 bases between them. The CDR3 is 19 residues long. Germline CDR1 reads SGHDN; CDR2 reads FVKESK. The CDR3 DNA reads TGTGCCAGCAGCCAAGACGTCTCGTACCCCAGGCTCGTGGGAGCTGAAGCTTTCTTT. Residues: CASSQDVSYPRLVGAEAFF.

The chain uses TRBV11-1 and TRBJ2-1, with D maybe TRBD2 (6 bases). The CDR3 loop spans 15 amino acids. Germline V lookup: CDR1 SGHAT, CDR2 FQDESV (reference sequence). V lost 2 bases and J lost 5, with 13 bases in between. The CDR3 nucleotides are TGTGCCAGCAGCTTACCTCGGGACTTAAACAATGAGCAGTTCTTC. Its translation is CASSLPRDLNNEQFF.

V gene TRBV18 combines with J gene TRBJ2-7, with 10 bases lining up with TRBD1. With 3 bases clipped from V and 2 bases from J, the junction kept 4 bases outside the gene matches. The CDR3 contains 15 residues. The germline gives CDR1 KGHSH, CDR2 LQKENI. CDR3 region: CASSPRDRGTYEQYF. Written as DNA, the CDR3 is TGTGCCAGCTCACCCCGGGACAGGGGTACCTACGAGCAGTACTTC.

The count of this clone is one. This chain links TRBV7-2 with TRBJ2-7; no definite D call. Germline assignment: CDR1 SGHTA and CDR2 FQGNSA. The CDR3 is 12 amino acids. V was cut by 5 bases and J by 3 bases, with 8 bases left in between. In DNA form, the CDR3 reads TGTGCCAGCAGCCCGGGTTTCTACGAGCAGTACTTC. Protein product: CASSPGFYEQYF.

The gene calls are TRBV4-1 and TRBJ2-7; 13 bases match TRBD2. V lost 1 base to trimming and J lost 6 bases; unmatched junction nucleotides: 9. The CDR3 totals 17 residues. Germline values: CDR1 MGHRA, CDR2 YSYEKL. The CDR3 DNA reads as TGCGCCAGCAGCCAAGTCTCGGGACTAGCGGGATCGGGCGAGCAGTACTTC. Its protein is CASSQVSGLAGSGEQYF.

J is TRBJ2-2 and V is TRBV7-2; TRBD2 aligns across 11 bases. Germline V gene sequence: CDR1 SGHTA, CDR2 FQGNSA. The CDR3 loop spans 15 amino acids. V was pared by 5 bases and J by 3 bases, with 2 bases of the junction left unmatched. This CDR3 reads CASSGTSGYTGELFF. CDR3 DNA: TGTGCCAGCAGCGGGACTAGCGGTTACACCGGGGAGCTGTTTTTT.

V gene TRBV27 combines with J gene TRBJ1-2; 9 nucleotides agree with TRBD1. Looked up from germline, CDR1 is MNHEY and CDR2 is SMNVEV (reference sequence). The CDR3 is 15 residues long. Trimming at V came to 5 bases and at J to 6 bases, leaving 10 bases not matched to a gene. CDR3 sequence: CASSERQGGRHGYTF. In DNA form, the CDR3 reads TGTGCCAGCAGTGAAAGACAGGGGGGCAGACATGGCTACACCTTC.

In this sample, this clone turned up once. The rearrangement joins TRBV6-5 to TRBJ1-5, with 10 bases fitting TRBD1. The CDR3 has 13 residues. CDR1 is MNHEY, CDR2 SVGAGI, per germline. J was trimmed by 6 bases and V by 6 bases; bases with no gene match: 2. The CDR3 spells CASRGQGVQPQHF. CDR3 bases: TGTGCCAGCAGAGGACAGGGGGTTCAGCCCCAGCATTTT.